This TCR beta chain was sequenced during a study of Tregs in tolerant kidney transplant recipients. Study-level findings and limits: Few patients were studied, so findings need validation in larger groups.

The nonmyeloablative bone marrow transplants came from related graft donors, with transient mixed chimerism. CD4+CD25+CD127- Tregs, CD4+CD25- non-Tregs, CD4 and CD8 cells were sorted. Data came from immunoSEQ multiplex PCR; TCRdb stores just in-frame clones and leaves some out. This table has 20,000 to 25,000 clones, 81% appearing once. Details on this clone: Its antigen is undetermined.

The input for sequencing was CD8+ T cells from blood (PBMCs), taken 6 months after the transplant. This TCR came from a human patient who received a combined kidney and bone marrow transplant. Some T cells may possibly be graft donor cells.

The CDR3 sequence is CASSAGTGGYEQYF. For the CDR3, the DNA is TGTGCCAGCAGCGCAGGTACAGGGGGTTACGAGCAGTACTTC. The V gene is TRBV9, the J gene TRBJ2-5; 8 bases fit TRBD1. The assigned J gene may be wrong: the sequence end matches TRBJ2-7 better. This CDR3 region has 14 residues. The germline V gene has CDR1 SGDLS and CDR2 YYNGEE.